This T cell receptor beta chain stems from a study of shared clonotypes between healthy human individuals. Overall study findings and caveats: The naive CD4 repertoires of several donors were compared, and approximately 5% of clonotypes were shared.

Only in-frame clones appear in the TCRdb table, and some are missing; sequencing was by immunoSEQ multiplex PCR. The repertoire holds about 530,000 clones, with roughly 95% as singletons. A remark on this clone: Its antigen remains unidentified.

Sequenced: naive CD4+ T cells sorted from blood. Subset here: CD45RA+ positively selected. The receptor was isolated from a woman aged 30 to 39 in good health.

The CDR3 loop is CASSRGSRTYNEQFF. The DNA of the CDR3 is TGTGCCAGCAGCCGTGGTAGCAGAACCTACAATGAGCAGTTCTTC. The genes are TRBV14 and TRBJ2-1; D remains unclear. There are 15 residues in the CDR3. Germline V gene data show CDR1 as SGHDN and CDR2 as FVKESK. V dropped 4 bases and J dropped 2 bases, with 12 bases sitting between them.